Following are 9 T cell receptor beta chains from one sample sequenced in a study of T cell responses to AZD1222 COVID-19 vaccine. Method: immunoSEQ multiplex PCR; TCRdb's copy keeps in-frame clones and lacks some. The sample consists of 90,000 to 120,000 clones, about nine tenths of them appearing once. Source: peripheral blood, taken on day 0 of AZD1222 vaccination. Receptors originate from an adult in good health.

The gene calls are TRBV11-1 and TRBJ1-6; weak D call: TRBD1 (5 bases). Germline CDR1 and CDR2: SGHAT and FQDESV (reference sequence). Trimming left V 2 bases short and J 11 bases short, with 13 bases between. CDR3 length equals 14 residues. CDR3 DNA: TGTGCCAGCAGCTTATCGGGGGGTCCCCCACCCCTCCACTTT. It encodes CASSLSGGPPPLHF.

This chain uses TRBV2 with TRBJ2-5, with D unclear. The V end lost 5 bases, the J end lost 0 bases, and 7 bases lay between the germline ends. Germline CDR1 is SNHLY and CDR2 is FYNNEI. This CDR3 has 13 residues. The CDR3 DNA is TGTGCCAGCAGTCCTACTGACCAAGAGACCCAGTACTTC. This codes for CASSPTDQETQYF.

This sequence joins TRBV30 and TRBJ2-1; unclear D gene. The V gene's germline CDR1 is GTSNPN and CDR2 SVGIG (reference sequence). Trimming shortened V by 2 bases and J by 0 bases, and 14 bases separated the two germline ends. The CDR3 contains 16 residues. CDR3 in amino acids: CAWSTRGLSSYNEQFF. CDR3 sequence (DNA): TGTGCCTGGAGTACCCGCGGTCTTAGCTCCTACAATGAGCAGTTCTTC.

This chain joins TRBV27 and TRBJ2-7, with TRBD1 as a possible D gene (6 bases). Trimming took 6 bases from V and 3 from J, leaving 15 bases between them. CDR3 size: 14 residues. The germline V gene encodes CDR1 MNHEY and CDR2 SMNVEV (reference sequence). As DNA, the CDR3 is TGTGCCAGCAGGGAACAGGGATGGAGCTACGAGCAGTACTTC. Translated: CASREQGWSYEQYF.

This clone has a single count. The chain has TRBV6-6 and TRBJ1-2, with TRBD1 identical over 7 bases. V lost 8 bases to trimming and J lost 1 base; unmatched junction nucleotides: 7. The CDR3 covers 14 residues. CDR1 and CDR2 (germline): MNHNY, SVGAGI (reference sequence). DNA of the CDR3: TGTGCCAGCCGATACAGGGGCCTTAACTATGGCTACACCTTC. Translating it yields CASRYRGLNYGYTF.

The chain uses TRBV6-5 and TRBJ2-5; TRBD1 matches 8 bases. The ends lost 5 bases at V and 5 bases at J; junction bases unmatched: 7. The V gene's germline CDR1 is MNHEY and CDR2 SVGAGI. CDR3 length: 14 amino acids. The CDR3 reads CASSPGQARETQYF. In DNA form, the CDR3 reads TGTGCCAGCAGTCCGGGACAGGCCCGTGAGACCCAGTACTTC.

This chain uses TRBV3-1 (or the pseudogene TRBV3-2) with TRBJ2-1; D is unresolved. With 4 bases removed from V and 8 bases from J, the gap between germline ends came to 24 bases. Germline CDR1 is LGHDT and CDR2 is YNNKEL (reference sequence). This CDR3 contains 17 residues. DNA for the CDR3: TGTGCCAGCAGCCTTGTTCCCTCGGGCCTCCTCGTCCATGAGCAGTTCTTC. Amino acids: CASSLVPSGLLVHEQFF.

By share, this clone ranks as medium-sized. The rearrangement uses TRBV5-1 and TRBJ1-5; 10 bases are a match to TRBD1. There are 18 residues in the CDR3. The germline V gene encodes CDR1 SGHRS and CDR2 YFSETQ. Trimming cost V 4 bases and J 8 bases; bases outside gene matches: 18. The CDR3 bases are TGCGCCAGCAGCGCTGAGGCCCGGACAGGGGGAAACGTGGAGCCCCAGCATTTT. This translates into CASSAEARTGGNVEPQHF. The entire variable domain, with the rest obtained from reference TRBV5-1 and TRBJ1-5, is as follows: KAGVTQTPRYLIKTRGQQVTLSCSPISGHRSVSWYQQTPGQGLQFLFEYFSETQRNKGNFPGRFSGRQFSNSRSEMNVSTLELGDSALYLCASSAEARTGGNVEPQHFGDGTRLSIL.

This chain links TRBV2 with TRBJ1-6; D remains ambiguous. Germline values: CDR1 SNHLY, CDR2 FYNNEI. The CDR3 extends over 15 amino acids. Trimming shortened V by 1 base and J by 7 bases, and 11 bases separated the two germline ends. CDR3 sequence reads: CASSEETSGNSPLHF. The DNA for the CDR3 is TGTGCCAGCAGTGAAGAGACCAGTGGAAATTCACCCCTCCACTTT.